The clone carrying this TCR beta chain occurred many times. This sample was included in a study of Graves' ophthalmopathy and Graves' hyperthyroidism. CDR1 is KGHSH and CDR2 is LQKENI in the germline V gene. V was pared by 2 bases and J by 3 bases, with 8 bases between. The CDR3 is 14 residues long. Scientists amplified the TCR beta CDR3 regions from RNA transcripts. First-round RT-PCR employed HTBI primers, with a second-round multiplex PCR after it. Via MiXCR, TCRdb re-called the multiplex PCR reads, giving one row per CDR3 protein. The sample carries a few hundred thousand distinct CDR3 sequences, over 20% recorded once.

The clonotype comes from a young woman with stable Graves' hyperthyroidism. The chain recombines TRBV18 with TRBJ1-5, with unresolved D. The sample consisted of peripheral blood. The CDR3 nucleotides read TGTGCCAGCTCACCATCGGGAGACAATCAGCCCCAGCATTTT. Its translation: CASSPSGDNQPQHF.